Only one count was recorded for the clone carrying this T cell receptor (beta chain). Recruits, aged roughly 18 to 95 years, lived in roughly 22 US areas. This specimen comes from a study of blood T cell repertoires in COVID-19. Study details: PBMCs, B-cell-depleted T cells, or T cells provided the cDNA or gDNA that made up the material.

The assay was immunoSEQ multiplex PCR, and TCRdb's table has in-frame clones only and misses some. In the table there are some 240,000 clones, about 86% of which are singletons. This TCR derives from a man under 40 with acute COVID-19. Sample: PBMCs or T cells enriched from blood (not recorded which).

CDR3 sequence reads: CASSLQDRVSEQYV. In nucleotides, the CDR3 is TGTGCCAGCAGCTTGCAGGACAGGGTTTCCGAGCAGTACGTC. V gene TRBV5-5 combines with J gene TRBJ2-7, with 8 bases lining up with TRBD1. V lost 1 base, J lost 6 bases, and 6 bases stayed unmatched. The germline V gene has CDR1 SGHKS and CDR2 YYEKEE (reference sequence). CDR3 length: 14 amino acids.